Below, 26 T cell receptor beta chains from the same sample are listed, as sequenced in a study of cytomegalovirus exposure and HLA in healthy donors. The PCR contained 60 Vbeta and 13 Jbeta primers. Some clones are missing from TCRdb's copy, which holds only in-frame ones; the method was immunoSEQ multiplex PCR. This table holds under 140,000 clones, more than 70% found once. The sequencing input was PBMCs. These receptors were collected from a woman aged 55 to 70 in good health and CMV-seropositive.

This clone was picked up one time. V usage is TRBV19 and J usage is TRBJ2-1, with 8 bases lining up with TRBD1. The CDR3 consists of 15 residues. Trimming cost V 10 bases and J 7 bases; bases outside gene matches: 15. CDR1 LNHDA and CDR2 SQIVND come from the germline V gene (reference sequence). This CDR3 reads CATGSVAGGRNEQFF. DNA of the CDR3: TGTGCCACCGGGTCGGTGGCAGGGGGCCGGAATGAGCAGTTCTTC.

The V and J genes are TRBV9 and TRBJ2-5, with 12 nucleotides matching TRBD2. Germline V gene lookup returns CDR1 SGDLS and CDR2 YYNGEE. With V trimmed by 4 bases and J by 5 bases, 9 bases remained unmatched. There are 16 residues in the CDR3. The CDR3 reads CASSSLGLAGTETQYF. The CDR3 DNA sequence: TGTGCCAGCAGCTCCTTAGGACTAGCGGGAACTGAGACCCAGTACTTC.

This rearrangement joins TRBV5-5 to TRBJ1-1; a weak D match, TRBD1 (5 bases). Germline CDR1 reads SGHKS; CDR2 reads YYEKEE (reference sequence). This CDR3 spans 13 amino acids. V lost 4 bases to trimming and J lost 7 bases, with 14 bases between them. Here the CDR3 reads CASSPPGGNEAFF. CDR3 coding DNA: TGTGCCAGCAGCCCGCCCGGGGGGAATGAAGCTTTCTTT.

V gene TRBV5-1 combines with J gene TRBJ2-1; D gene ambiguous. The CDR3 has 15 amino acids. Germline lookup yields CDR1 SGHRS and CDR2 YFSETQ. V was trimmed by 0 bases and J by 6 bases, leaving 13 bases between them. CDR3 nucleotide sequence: TGCGCCAGCAGCTTGGGTGGCGGAAGGAGCAATGAGCAGTTCTTC. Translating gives CASSLGGGRSNEQFF.

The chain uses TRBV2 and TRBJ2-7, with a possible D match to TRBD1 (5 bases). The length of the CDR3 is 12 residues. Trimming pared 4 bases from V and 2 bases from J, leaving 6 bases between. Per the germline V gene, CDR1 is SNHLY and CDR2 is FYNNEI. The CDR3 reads CASSGQTYEQYF. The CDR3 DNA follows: TGTGCCAGCAGTGGACAGACCTACGAGCAGTACTTC.

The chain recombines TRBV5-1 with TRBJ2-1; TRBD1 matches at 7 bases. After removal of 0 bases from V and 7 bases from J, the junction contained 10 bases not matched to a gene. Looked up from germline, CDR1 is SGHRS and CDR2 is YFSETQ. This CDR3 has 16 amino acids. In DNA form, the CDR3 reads TGCGCCAGCAGCTTGGTGGGTGACAGGGTGATGAATGAGCAGTTCTTC. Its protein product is CASSLVGDRVMNEQFF.

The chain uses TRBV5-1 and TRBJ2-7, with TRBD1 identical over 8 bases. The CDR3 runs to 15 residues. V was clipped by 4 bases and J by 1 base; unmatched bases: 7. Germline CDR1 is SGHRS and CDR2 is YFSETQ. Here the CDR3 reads CASSLQGVDSYEQYF. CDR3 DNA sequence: TGCGCCAGCAGCCTACAGGGGGTTGATTCCTACGAGCAGTACTTC.

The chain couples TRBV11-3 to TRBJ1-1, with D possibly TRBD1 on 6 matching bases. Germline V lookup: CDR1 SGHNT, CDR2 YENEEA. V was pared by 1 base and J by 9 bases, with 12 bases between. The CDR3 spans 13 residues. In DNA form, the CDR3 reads TGTGCCAGCAGCTTAGTCACAGGGTCGAAAGCTTTCTTT. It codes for CASSLVTGSKAFF.

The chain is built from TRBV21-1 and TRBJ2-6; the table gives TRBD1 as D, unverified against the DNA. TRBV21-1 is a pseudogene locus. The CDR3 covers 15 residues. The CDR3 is CASSPSGPGANVLTF. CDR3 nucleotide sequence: TGTGCCAGCAGCCCCTCAGGTCCTGGGGCCAACGTCCTGACTTTC.

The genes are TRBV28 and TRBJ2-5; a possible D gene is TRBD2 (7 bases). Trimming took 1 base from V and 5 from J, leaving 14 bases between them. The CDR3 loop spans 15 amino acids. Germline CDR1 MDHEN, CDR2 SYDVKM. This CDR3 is CASSLLGGRWETQYF. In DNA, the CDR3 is TGTGCCAGCAGTTTATTGGGGGGGCGATGGGAGACCCAGTACTTC.

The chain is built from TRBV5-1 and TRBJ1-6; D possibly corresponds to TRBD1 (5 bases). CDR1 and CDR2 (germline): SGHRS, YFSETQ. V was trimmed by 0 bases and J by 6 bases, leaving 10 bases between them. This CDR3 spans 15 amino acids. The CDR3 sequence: CASSLVPGINSPLHF. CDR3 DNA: TGCGCCAGCAGCTTGGTCCCAGGGATTAATTCACCCCTCCACTTT.

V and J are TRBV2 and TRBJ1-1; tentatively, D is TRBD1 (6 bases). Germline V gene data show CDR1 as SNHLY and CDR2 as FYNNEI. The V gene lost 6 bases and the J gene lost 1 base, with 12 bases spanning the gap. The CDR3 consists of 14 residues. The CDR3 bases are TGTGCCAGCAGAATCCAGGGGAAGAACACTGAAGCTTTCTTT. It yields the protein CASRIQGKNTEAFF.

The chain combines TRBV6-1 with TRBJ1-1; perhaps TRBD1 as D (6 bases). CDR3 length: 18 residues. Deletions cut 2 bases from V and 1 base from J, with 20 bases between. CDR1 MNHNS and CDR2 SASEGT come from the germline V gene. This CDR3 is CASSESPTGRTPNTEAFF. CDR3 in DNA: TGTGCCAGCAGTGAATCTCCGACAGGCAGAACACCGAACACTGAAGCTTTCTTT.

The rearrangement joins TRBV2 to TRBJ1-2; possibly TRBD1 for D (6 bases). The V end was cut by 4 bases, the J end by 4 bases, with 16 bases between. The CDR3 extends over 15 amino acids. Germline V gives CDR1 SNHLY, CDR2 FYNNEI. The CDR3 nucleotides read TGTGCCAGCAGTGTATCGGGGGGCAGAGGCTATGGCTACACCTTC. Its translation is CASSVSGGRGYGYTF.

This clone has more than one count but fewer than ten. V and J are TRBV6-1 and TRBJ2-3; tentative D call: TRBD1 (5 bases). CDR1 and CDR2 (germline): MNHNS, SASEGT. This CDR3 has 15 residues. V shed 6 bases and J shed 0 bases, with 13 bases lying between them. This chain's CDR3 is CASSAIKGSTDTQYF. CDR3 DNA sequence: TGTGCCAGCAGCGCTATCAAGGGGAGCACAGATACGCAGTATTTT.

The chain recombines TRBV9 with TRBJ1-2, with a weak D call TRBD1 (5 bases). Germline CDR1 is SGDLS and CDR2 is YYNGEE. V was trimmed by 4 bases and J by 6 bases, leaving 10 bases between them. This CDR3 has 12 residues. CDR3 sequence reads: CASSPGGDGYTF. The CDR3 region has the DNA TGTGCCAGCAGCCCGGGGGGGGATGGCTACACCTTC.

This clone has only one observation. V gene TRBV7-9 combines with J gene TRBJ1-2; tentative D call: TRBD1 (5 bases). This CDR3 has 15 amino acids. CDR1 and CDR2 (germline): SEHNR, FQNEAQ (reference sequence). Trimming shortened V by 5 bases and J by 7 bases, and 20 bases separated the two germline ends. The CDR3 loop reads CASSPGSVSWGGYTF. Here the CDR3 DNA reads TGTGCCAGCAGCCCAGGGTCGGTTAGTTGGGGTGGCTACACCTTC.

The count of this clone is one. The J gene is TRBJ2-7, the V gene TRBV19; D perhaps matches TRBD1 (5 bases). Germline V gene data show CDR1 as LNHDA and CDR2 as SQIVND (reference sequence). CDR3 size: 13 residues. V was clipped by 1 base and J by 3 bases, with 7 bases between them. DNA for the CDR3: TGTGCCAGTAGTATAGTTCAGGGCTACGAGCAGTACTTC. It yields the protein CASSIVQGYEQYF.

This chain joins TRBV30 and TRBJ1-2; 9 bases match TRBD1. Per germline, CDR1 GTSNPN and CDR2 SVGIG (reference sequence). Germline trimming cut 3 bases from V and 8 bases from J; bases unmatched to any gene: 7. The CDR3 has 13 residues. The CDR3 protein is CAWRFTGGAGYTF. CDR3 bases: TGTGCCTGGAGGTTTACAGGGGGCGCCGGCTACACCTTC.

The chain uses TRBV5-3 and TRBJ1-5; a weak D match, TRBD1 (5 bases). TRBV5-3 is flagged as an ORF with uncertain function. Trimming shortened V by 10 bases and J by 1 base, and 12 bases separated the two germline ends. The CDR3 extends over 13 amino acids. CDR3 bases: TGTGCCGGGGGGGTCGAGAGCAATCAGCCCCAGCATTTT. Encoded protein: CAGGVESNQPQHF.

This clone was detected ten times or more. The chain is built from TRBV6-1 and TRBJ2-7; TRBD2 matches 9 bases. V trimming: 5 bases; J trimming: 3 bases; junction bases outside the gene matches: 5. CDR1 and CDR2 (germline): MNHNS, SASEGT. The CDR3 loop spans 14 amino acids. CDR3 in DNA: TGTGCCAGCAGTCCCGGGACTAGCATCTACGAGCAGTACTTC. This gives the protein CASSPGTSIYEQYF.

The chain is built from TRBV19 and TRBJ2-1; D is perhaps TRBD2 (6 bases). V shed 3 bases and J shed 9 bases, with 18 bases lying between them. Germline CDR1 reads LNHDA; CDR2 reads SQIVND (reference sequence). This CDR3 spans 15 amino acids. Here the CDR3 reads CASSIVGGRSGEQFF. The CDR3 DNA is TGTGCCAGTAGTATTGTGGGAGGCCGGTCAGGTGAGCAGTTCTTC.

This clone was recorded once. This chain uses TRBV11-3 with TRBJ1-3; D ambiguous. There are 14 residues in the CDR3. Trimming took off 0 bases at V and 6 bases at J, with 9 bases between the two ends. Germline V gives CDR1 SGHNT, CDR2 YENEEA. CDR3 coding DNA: TGTGCCAGCAGCTTAGATGGGCCGGAAAACACCATATATTTT. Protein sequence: CASSLDGPENTIYF.

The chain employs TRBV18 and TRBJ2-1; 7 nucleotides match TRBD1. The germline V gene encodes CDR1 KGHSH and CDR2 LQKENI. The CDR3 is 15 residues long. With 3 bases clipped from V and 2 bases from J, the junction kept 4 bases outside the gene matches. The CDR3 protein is CASSPTGQTYNEQFF. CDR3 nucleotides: TGTGCCAGCTCACCTACGGGACAGACCTACAATGAGCAGTTCTTC.

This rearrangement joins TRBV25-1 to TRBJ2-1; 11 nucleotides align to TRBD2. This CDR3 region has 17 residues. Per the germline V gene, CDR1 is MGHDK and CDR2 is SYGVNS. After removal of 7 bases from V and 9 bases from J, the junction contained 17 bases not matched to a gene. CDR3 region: CASMGTSGSFMSGEQFF. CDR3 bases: TGTGCCAGCATGGGTACTAGCGGGAGCTTCATGTCCGGTGAGCAGTTCTTC. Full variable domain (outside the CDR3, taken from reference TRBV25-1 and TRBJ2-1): EADIYQTPRYLVIGTGKKITLECSQTMGHDKMYWYQQDPGMELHLIHYSYGVNSTEKGDLSSESTVSRIRTEHFPLTLESARPSHTSQYLCASMGTSGSFMSGEQFFGPGTRLTVL.

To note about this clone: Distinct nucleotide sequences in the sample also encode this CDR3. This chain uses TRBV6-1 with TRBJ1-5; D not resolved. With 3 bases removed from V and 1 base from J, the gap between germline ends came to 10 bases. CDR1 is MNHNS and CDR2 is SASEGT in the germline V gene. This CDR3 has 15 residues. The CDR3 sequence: CASSEGPGSNQPQHF. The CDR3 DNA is TGTGCCAGCAGTGAGGGCCCGGGGAGCAATCAGCCCCAGCATTTT.